The rows below give T cell receptor beta chains drawn from one sample of a study of beta chain features in type 1 diabetes. The table came from immunoSEQ multiplex PCR; TCRdb's copy has only in-frame clones and leaves some out. The data hold 450,000 to 550,000 clones, with approximately 30% observed a single time. Sequencing was performed on naive CD4+ T cells from blood. These receptors were obtained from a man aged 18 to 29 in good health. Both conserved end residues are part of each CDR3.

v_call | cdr3_aa
TRBV10-3 | CAISESRAQETQYF
TRBV6-5 | CASSYRVRSYEQYF
TRBV28 | CASSRTGDYGYTF
TRBV29-1 | CSVESSGRTQYF
TRBV4-3 | CASSQDLAVDNEQFF
TRBV29-1 | CSVEDRATSTDTQYF
TRBV10-3 | CATAGGTDTQYF
TRBV28 | CASIGSPGANVLTF
TRBV2 | CASWRAPSYNEQFF
TRBV23-1 | CASSQSMTGRTDTQYF
TRBV7-3 | CASSLTGSGYEQYF
TRBV5-1 | CASRNSFLSYNEQFF
TRBV30 | CAWTPGGHQPQHF
TRBV27 | CASSPHDRPPDEQYF
TRBV7-2 | CASSLAGLASGEQFF
TRBV28 | CASSPLDSSNTEAFF
TRBV6-5 | CASSFYPGRTGGYTF
TRBV7-9 | CASSFRAGAAYNEQFF
TRBV7-2 | CASSPSGEQFF
TRBV10-3 | CAAAKGAGTGTYEQYF
TRBV30 | CAWMKAGNTIYF
TRBV7-2 | CASSLDASGTYEQYF
TRBV5-1 | CASSLAGRETQYF